This record concerns one T cell receptor (beta chain) sequence. As yet, its antigen is unknown. 60 Vbeta and 13 Jbeta primers were used in PCR. Generated by immunoSEQ multiplex PCR, the TCRdb table keeps only in-frame clones and is missing some. This repertoire includes some 55,000 clones. The source of the sample is a study of cytomegalovirus exposure and HLA in healthy donors. Study-level points and caveats: An ancestry cluster, one associated with Asian ancestry, reportedly showed fewer N-insertions than the approximately 670-donor mean in a later analysis.

The V gene's germline CDR1 is MNHEY and CDR2 SVGAGI. V was trimmed by 6 bases and J by 9 bases, leaving 9 bases between them. The CDR3 consists of 12 residues. The sequenced material came from PBMCs. The clonotype was recovered from a woman between 35 and 50 years old in good health and CMV-seronegative. V gene TRBV6-5 combines with J gene TRBJ1-6; D possibly corresponds to TRBD1 (5 bases). The CDR3 sequence is CASRDGGSPLHF. The CDR3 coding sequence is TGTGCCAGCAGGGACGGGGGTTCACCCCTCCACTTT.